The entry that follows covers one T cell receptor (beta chain) sequence. The assay was immunoSEQ multiplex PCR, and TCRdb's table has in-frame clones only and misses some. This record lists about 24,000 clones, none seen once only, and the top ten clones contain over 6.5%. This sample was included in a study of T cells after posttransplantation cyclophosphamide. The CDR3 has 14 residues. CDR1 and CDR2 (germline): SGHAT, FQNNGV. The V segment lost 6 bases and the J segment 6 bases; nucleotides outside the gene matches: 6. The rearrangement uses TRBV11-2 and TRBJ2-2; TRBD1 aligns across 8 bases. Sequences were obtained from PBMCs. The receptor was derived from a woman aged 60-70 years in good health, CMV-negative, and a related stem cell transplant donor. The CDR3 nucleotides are TGTGCCAGCAGGCCGACAGGGGAGGCCGGGGAGCTGTTTTTT. Its translation is CASRPTGEAGELFF.